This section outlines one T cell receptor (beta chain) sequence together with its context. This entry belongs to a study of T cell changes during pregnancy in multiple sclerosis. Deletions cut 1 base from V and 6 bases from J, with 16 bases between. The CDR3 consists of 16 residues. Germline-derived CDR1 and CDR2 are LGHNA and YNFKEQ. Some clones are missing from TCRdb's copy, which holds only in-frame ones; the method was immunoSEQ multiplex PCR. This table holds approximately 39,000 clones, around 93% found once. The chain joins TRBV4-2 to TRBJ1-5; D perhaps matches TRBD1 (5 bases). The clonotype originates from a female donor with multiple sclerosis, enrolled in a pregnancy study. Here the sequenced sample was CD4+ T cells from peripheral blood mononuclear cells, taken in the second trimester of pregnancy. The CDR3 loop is CASSQAQGNMGQPQHF. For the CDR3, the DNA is TGTGCCAGCAGCCAAGCGCAGGGAAATATGGGTCAGCCCCAGCATTTT.